This T cell receptor beta chain was retrieved from a study of blood T cell repertoires in COVID-19 (dated by TCRdb to 2018 to 2021). For the wider study: Samples from collaborators originated in the United States, Italy and Spain and spanned both the acute and convalescent phases of COVID-19. Subjects who had been exposed to COVID-19, were actively infected with it, or had recovered from it provided the deeply sampled blood TCRbeta repertoires that made up the dataset. The repertoires were released in a freely available public database intended as a resource for research on the immune response to SARS-CoV-2. A de-identified subject ID, COVID-19 status, age in years and sex were almost always included in the sample metadata. The samples were drawn from the first 160 participants of the ongoing ImmuneRACE study and from about 1,200 subjects provided by 6 global collaborators. HLA class I and class II types, where available, came from metadata supplied by the sample provider rather than from assay-based typing. The material from the prospective study consisted of cDNA or gDNA derived from T cells, B-cell-depleted T cells, or PBMCs.

The paper as a whole reports these results and caveats: The quantity of clinical and demographic metadata differed by source and by participant and was supplied without curation.

The immunoSEQ Assay, a bias-controlled multiplex PCR, was used to amplify TCRbeta CDR3 regions from genomic DNA. The source study handled its data this way. The number of nucleated cells in each sample was estimated by amplification of reference gene primers within the assay. Sequence reads were collapsed and filtered to measure the absolute abundance of every unique TCRbeta CDR3 rearrangement. For each sample, productive Simpson clonality was calculated as the square root of Simpson's diversity index over productive rearrangements. Not all clones reach the TCRdb copy of this immuneACCESS table, which keeps in-frame sequences only. Checked studies attribute under half of the gap to unresolved V genes and leave the rest unexplained. The D gene and trimming were derived from the DNA, and the V and J assignments and clone size from that table. The sample includes 30,000 or so clones, with 93% observed a single time. The ten top clones hold about 0.86% of the sample.

V is pared back by 1 base and J by 3 bases, with 10 bases lying between the germline termini. Sequences SGHTA (CDR1) and FQGNSA (CDR2) are obtained from the germline V gene. The CDR3 has 15 amino acids, counting the end cysteine and phenylalanine. CDR3 DNA only is kept here, 45 bases in frame from base 1. As for this clone: The antigen it recognizes is unknown. The sample holds no much larger clone one base away, and base qualities are not on file.

Whole blood was collected in K2EDTA tubes by collaborating institutions according to the institutions' own protocols. For TCRbeta analysis, collaborators shipped samples in one of three forms: frozen whole blood, isolated PBMCs, or DNA extracted from either of those sample types. This TCR was recovered from a male donor with active COVID-19. The chain is encoded by TRBV7-2 joined to TRBJ1-5; the D region possibly corresponds to TRBD1 (5 bases align). Input material: peripheral blood. The DNA reads TGTGCCAGCAGCTTAGACAGGCCCATCAATCAGCCCCAGCATTTT. Translation gives CASSLDRPINQPQHF.